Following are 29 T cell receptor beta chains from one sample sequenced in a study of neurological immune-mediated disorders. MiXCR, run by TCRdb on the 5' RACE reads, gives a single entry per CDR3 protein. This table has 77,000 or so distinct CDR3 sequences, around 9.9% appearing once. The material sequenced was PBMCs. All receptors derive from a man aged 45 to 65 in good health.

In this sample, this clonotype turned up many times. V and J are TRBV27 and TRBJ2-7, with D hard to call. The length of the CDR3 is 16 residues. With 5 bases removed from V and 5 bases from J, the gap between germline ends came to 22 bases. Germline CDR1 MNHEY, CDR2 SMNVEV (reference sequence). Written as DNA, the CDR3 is TGTGCCAGCAGTCCATCAGTCACTGGATCTCCTAACGAGCAGTACTTC. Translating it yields CASSPSVTGSPNEQYF.

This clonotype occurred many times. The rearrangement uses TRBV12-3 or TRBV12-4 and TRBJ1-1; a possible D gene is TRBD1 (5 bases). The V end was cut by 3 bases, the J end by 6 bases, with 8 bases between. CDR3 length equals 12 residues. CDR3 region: CASSLGRAEAFF. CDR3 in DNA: TGTGCCAGCAGTTTGGGGCGGGCTGAAGCTTTCTTT.

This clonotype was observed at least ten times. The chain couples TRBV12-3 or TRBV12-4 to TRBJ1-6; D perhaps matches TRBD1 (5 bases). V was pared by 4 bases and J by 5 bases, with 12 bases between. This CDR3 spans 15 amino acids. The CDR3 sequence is CASSWRKGDNSPLHF. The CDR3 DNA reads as TGTGCCAGCAGTTGGCGGAAAGGGGATAATTCACCCCTCCACTTT.

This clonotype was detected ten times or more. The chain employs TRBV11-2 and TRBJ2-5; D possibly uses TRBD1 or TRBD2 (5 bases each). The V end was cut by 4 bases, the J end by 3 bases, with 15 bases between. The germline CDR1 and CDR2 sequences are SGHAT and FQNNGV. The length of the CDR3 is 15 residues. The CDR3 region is CASSWGFLGEETQYF. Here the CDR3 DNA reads TGTGCCAGCAGCTGGGGGTTTTTAGGGGAAGAGACCCAGTACTTC.

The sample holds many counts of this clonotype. The CDR3, as DNA: TGCAGCGTTGGACGGTTGGAAGAGACCCAGTACTTC. Amino acids: CSVGRLEETQYF. V is TRBV29-1 and J is TRBJ2-5; D call uncertain. This CDR3 is built from 12 residues. Germline V gene sequence: CDR1 SQVTM, CDR2 ANQGSEA. V was cut by 4 bases and J by 3 bases, with 9 bases left in between.

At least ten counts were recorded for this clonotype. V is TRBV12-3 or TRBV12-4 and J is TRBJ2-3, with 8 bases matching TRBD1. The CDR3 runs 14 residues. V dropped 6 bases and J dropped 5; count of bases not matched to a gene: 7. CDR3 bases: TGTGCCAGCAGCAAGACAGGGGCCAGAGATACGCAGTATTTT. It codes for CASSKTGARDTQYF.

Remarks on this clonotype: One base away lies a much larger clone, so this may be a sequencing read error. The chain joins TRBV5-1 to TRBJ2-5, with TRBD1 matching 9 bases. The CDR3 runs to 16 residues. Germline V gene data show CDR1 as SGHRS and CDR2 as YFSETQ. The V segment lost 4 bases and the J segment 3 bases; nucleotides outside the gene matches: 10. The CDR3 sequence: CASSRGQGLNKETQYF. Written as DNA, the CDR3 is TGCGCCAGCAGCCGGGGACAGGGCCTCAACAAAGAGACCCAGTACTTC.

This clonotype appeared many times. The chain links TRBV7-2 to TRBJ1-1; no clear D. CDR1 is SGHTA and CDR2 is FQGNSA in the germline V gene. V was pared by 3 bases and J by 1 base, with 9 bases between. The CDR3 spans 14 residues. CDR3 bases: TGTGCCAGCAGCTTCGGGTGGGGGAACACTGAAGCTTTCTTT. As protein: CASSFGWGNTEAFF.

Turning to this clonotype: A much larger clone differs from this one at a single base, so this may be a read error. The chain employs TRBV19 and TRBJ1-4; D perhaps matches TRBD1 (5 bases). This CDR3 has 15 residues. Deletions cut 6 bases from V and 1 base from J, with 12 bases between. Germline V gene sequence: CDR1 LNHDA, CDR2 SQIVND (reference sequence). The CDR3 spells CASRLQGVTNEKLFF. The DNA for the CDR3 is TGTGCCAGTAGACTTCAGGGTGTAACTAATGAAAAACTGTTTTTT.

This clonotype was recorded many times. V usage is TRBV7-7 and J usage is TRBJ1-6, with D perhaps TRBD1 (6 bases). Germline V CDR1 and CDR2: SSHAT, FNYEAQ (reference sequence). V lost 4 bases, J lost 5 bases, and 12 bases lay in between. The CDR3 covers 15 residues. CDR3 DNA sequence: TGTGCCAGCAGCTCGACCCGGGACAATAATTCACCCCTCCACTTT. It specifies CASSSTRDNNSPLHF.

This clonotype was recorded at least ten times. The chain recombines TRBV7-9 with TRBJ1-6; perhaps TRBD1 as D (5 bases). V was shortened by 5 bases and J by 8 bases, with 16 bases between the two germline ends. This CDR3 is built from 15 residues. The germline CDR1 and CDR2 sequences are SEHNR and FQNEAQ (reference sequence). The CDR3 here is CASSRSGRVDSPLHF. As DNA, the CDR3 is TGTGCCAGCAGCCGATCAGGCAGGGTCGATTCACCCCTCCACTTT.

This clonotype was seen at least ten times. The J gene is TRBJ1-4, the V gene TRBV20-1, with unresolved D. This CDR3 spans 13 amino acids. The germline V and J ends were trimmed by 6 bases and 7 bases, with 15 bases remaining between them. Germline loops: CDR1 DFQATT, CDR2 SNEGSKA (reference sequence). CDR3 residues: CSARRQTREKLFF. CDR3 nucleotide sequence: TGCAGTGCCAGACGCCAAACTCGTGAAAAACTGTTTTTT.

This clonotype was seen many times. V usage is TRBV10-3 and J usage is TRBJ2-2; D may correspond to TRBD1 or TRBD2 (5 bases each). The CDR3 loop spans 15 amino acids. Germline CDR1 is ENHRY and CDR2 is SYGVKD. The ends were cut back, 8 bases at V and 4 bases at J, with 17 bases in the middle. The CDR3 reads CAIGGPPAITGELFF. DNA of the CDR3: TGTGCCATCGGGGGACCCCCTGCCATCACCGGGGAGCTGTTTTTT.

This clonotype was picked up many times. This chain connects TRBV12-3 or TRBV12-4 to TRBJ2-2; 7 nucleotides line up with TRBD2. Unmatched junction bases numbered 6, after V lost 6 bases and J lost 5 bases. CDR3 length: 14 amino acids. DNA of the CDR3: TGTGCCAGCAGCCCAGCGGGATTTACCGGGGAGCTGTTTTTT. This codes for CASSPAGFTGELFF.

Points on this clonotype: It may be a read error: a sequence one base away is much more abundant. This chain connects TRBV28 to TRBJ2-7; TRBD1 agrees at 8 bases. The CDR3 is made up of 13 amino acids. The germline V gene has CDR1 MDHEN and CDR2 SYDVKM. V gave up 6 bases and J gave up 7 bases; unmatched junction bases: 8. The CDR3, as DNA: TGTGCCAGCAGATTAGGACAGGGTGGGGAGCAGTACTTC. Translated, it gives CASRLGQGGEQYF.

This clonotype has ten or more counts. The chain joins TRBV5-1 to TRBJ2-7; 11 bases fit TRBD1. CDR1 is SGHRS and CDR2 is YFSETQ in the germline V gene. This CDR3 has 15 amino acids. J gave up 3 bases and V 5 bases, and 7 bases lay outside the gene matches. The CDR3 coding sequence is TGCGCCAGCAGGGCGGCCGGGACAGGGGGCTACGAGCAGTACTTC. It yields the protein CASRAAGTGGYEQYF.

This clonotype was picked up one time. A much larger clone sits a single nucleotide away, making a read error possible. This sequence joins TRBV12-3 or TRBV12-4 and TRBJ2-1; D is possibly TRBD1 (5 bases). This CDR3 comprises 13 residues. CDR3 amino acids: CVSKPTVNNEQFF. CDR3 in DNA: TGTGTCAGCAAGCCGACAGTAAACAATGAGCAGTTCTTC.

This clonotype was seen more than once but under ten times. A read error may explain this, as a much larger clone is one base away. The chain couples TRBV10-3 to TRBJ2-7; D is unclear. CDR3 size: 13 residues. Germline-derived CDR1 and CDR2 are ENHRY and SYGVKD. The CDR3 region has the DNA TGTACCACGGTAGCACGGCTTGGTTACGAGCAGTACTTC. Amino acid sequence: CTTVARLGYEQYF.

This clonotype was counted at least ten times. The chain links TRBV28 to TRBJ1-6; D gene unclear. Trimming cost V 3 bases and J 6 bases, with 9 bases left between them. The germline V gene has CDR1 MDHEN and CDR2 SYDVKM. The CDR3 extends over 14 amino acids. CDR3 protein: CASSFRKVNSPLHF. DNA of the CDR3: TGTGCCAGCAGTTTTAGAAAGGTTAATTCACCCCTCCACTTT.

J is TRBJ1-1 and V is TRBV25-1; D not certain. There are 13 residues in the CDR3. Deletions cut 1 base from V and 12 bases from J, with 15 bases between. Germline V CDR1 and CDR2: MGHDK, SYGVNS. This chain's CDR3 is CASSELVAVATFF. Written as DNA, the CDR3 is TGTGCCAGCAGTGAATTAGTTGCGGTGGCCACTTTCTTT.

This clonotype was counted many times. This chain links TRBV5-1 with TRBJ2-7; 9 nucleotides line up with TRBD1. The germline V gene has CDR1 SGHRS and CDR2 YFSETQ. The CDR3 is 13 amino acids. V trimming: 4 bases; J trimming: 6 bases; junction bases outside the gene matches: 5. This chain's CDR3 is CASSIQGQGEQYF. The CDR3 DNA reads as TGCGCCAGCAGCATACAGGGACAGGGCGAGCAGTACTTC.

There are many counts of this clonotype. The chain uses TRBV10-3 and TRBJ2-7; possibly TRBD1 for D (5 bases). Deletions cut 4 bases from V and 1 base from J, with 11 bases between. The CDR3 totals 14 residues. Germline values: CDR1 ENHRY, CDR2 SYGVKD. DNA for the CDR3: TGTGCCATCAGTGCCTCAAGGACATCCTACGAGCAGTACTTC. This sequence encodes CAISASRTSYEQYF.

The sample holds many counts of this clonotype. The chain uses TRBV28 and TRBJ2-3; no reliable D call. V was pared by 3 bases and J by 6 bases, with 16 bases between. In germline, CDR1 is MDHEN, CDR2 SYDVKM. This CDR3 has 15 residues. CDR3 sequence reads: CASSFSLRVGDTQYF. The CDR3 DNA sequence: TGTGCCAGCAGTTTTAGTCTGCGCGTAGGGGATACGCAGTATTTT.

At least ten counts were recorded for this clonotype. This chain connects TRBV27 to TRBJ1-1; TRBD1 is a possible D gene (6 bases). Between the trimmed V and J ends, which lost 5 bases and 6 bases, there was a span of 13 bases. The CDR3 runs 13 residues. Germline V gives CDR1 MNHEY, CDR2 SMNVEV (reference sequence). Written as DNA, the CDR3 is TGTGCCAGCAGTACCCGGGGGGCGGCTGAAGCTTTCTTT. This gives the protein CASSTRGAAEAFF.

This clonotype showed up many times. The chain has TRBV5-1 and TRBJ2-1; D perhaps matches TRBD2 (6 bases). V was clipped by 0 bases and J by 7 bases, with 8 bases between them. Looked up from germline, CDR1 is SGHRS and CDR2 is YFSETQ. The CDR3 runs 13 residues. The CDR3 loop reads CASSLGGRNEQFF. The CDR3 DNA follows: TGCGCCAGCAGCTTGGGGGGGAGGAATGAGCAGTTCTTC.

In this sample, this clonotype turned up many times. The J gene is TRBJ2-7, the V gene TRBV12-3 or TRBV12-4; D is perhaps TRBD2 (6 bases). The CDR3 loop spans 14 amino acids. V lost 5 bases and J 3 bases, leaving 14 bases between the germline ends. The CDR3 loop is CASSGLKWDYEQYF. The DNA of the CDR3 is TGTGCCAGCAGTGGACTAAAGTGGGACTACGAGCAGTACTTC.

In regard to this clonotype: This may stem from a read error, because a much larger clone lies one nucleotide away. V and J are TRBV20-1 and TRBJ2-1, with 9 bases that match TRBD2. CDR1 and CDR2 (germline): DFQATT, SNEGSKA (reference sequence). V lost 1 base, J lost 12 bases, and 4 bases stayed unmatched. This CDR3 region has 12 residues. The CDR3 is CSARVRGGGQFF. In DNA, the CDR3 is TGCAGTGCTAGAGTTCGCGGGGGGGGGCAGTTCTTC.

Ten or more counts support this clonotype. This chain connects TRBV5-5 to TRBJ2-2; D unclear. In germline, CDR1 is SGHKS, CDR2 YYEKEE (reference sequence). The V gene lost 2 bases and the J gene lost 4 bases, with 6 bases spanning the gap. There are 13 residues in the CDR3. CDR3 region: CASSFAVTGELFF. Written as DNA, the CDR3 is TGTGCCAGCAGCTTCGCGGTCACCGGGGAGCTGTTTTTT.

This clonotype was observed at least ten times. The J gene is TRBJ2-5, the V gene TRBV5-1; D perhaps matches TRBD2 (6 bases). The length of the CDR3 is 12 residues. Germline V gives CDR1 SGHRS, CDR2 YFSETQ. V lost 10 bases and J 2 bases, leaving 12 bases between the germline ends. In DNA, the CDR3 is TGCGCCTCGCGACTAGGGCAAGAGACCCAGTACTTC. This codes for CASRLGQETQYF.